This note documents a single T cell receptor beta chain sequence. Its antigen is still unknown. The sample originates from a study of T cell responses to AZD1222 COVID-19 vaccine. Study outcomes and limitations: Females made up more of the donors, who were largely white British, and clonal diversity may have come out too low. The CD4 TCRs associated with vaccination extended across spike and predominated at 160-218 and 743-854. No repertoire was sampled before or during the peak T cell response, only after it.

Clones were sequenced by immunoSEQ multiplex PCR, and TCRdb holds only the in-frame ones, with some missing. Altogether 150,000 or so clones are present, around 89% being singletons, with the ten largest covering around 5%. V was shortened by 4 bases and J by 7 bases, with 14 bases between the two germline ends. The V gene's germline CDR1 is SGHNT and CDR2 YYREEE (reference sequence). This CDR3 spans 13 amino acids. The input for sequencing was peripheral blood, taken on day 0 of AZD1222 vaccination. The TCR originated in an adult in good health. The chain employs TRBV5-4 and TRBJ1-2, with no clear D. The CDR3 region is CASSPPSGGGYTF. CDR3 coding DNA: TGTGCCAGCAGCCCCCCCTCAGGAGGTGGCTACACCTTC.